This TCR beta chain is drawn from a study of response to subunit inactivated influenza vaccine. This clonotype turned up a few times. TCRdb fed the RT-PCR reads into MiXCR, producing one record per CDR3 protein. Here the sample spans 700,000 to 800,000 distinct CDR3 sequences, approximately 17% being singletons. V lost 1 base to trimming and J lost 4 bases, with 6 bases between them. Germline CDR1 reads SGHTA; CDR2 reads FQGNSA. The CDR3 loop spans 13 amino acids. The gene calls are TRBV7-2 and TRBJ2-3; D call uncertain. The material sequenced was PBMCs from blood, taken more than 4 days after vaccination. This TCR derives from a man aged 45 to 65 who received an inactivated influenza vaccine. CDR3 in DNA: TGTGCCAGCAGCTTAGTCCAGGCAGATACGCAGTATTTT. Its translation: CASSLVQADTQYF.